This T cell receptor beta chain was obtained from a study of cytomegalovirus exposure and HLA in healthy donors. Deletions cut 8 bases from V and 7 bases from J, with 14 bases between. In germline, CDR1 is MNHEY, CDR2 SVGAGI. The CDR3 covers 12 residues. PCR primers comprised 60 Vbeta and 13 Jbeta primers. Assay used: immunoSEQ multiplex PCR; TCRdb lists only in-frame clones, some missing. Here the sample spans about 180,000 clones, under 85% being singletons. Sequenced input: PBMCs. The chain couples TRBV6-5 to TRBJ1-1; D remains unclear. The TCR sequence derives from a male donor in good health and CMV-seronegative. The CDR3 coding sequence is TGTGCCAGCTTTGGAGCGAACTATGAAGCTTTCTTT. Translated, it gives CASFGANYEAFF.